This T cell receptor beta chain emerged from a study of monozygotic twins with inflammatory bowel disease. Study-wide results and limits: Other individuals had fewer clonotypes in common with IBD patients than with healthy twins, especially with disease activity.

With regard to this clonotype: What it binds is not known.

The length of the CDR3 is 13 residues. Germline V gene lookup returns CDR1 SGHTA and CDR2 FQGTGA. Each UMI, carrying a 6-nucleotide sample barcode, came from template switching. TCRdb re-called the 5' RACE reads and gives one entry per CDR3 protein, without DNA. The listing contains 440,000 or so distinct CDR3 sequences. Sequenced input: blood. The chain is built from TRBV7-3 and TRBJ2-6. This sequence was found in a human donor with ulcerative colitis or Crohn's disease, or a healthy co-twin of an affected twin (not recorded which). The CDR3 spells CASRAAGANVLTF.